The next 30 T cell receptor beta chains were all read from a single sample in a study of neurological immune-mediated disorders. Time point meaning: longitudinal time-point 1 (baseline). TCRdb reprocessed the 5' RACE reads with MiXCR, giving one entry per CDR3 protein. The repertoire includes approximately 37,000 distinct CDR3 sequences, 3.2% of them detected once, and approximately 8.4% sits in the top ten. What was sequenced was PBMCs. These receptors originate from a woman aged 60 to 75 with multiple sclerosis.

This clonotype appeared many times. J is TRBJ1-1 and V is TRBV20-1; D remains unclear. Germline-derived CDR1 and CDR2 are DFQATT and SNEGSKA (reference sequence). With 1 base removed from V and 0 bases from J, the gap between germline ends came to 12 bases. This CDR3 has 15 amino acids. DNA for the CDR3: TGCAGTGCTAGAGGTGGCACCGAGATGAACACTGAAGCTTTCTTT. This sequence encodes CSARGGTEMNTEAFF.

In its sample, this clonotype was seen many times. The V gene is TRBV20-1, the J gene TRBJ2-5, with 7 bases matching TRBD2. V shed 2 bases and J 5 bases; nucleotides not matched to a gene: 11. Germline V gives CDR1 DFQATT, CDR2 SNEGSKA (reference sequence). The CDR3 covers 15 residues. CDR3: CSARLPAGREETQYF. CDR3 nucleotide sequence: TGCAGTGCTAGACTCCCAGCGGGGCGAGAGGAGACCCAGTACTTC.

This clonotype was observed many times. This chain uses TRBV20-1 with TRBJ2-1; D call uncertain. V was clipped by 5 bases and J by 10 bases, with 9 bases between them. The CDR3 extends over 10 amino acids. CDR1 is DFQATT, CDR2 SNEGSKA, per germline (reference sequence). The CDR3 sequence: CSAQVWEQFF. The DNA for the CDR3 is TGCAGTGCTCAGGTATGGGAGCAGTTCTTC.

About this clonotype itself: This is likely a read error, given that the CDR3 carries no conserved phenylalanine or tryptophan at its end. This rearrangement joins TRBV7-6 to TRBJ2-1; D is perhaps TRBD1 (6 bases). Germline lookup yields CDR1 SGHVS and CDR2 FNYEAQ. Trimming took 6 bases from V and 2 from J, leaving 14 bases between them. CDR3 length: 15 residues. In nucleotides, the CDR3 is TGTGCCAGCAGTCCAGACAGGAGTGCCTACAATGAGCAGTTCTTA. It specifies CASSPDRSAYNEQFL.

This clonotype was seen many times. CDR3 loop: CASTPPGPSVEQYF. CDR3 nucleotide sequence: TGTGCCAGCACCCCGCCGGGCCCAAGTGTCGAGCAGTACTTC. The chain uses TRBV28 and TRBJ2-7; no definite D call. The ends were cut back, 7 bases at V and 6 bases at J, with 19 bases in the middle. The germline CDR1 and CDR2 sequences are MDHEN and SYDVKM. The CDR3 runs 14 residues.

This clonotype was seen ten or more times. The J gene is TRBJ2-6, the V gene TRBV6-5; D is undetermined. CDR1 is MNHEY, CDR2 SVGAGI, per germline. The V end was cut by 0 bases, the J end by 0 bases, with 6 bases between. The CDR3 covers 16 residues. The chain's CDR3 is CASSYSVHSGANVLTF. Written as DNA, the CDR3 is TGTGCCAGCAGTTACTCGGTACACTCTGGGGCCAACGTCCTGACTTTC.

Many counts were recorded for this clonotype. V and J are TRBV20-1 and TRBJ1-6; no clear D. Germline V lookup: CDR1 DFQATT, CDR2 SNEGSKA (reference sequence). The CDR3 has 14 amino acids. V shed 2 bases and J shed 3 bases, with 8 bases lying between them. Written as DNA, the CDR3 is TGCAGTGCTAGAACCGGGTTCTATAATTCACCCCTCCACTTT. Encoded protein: CSARTGFYNSPLHF.

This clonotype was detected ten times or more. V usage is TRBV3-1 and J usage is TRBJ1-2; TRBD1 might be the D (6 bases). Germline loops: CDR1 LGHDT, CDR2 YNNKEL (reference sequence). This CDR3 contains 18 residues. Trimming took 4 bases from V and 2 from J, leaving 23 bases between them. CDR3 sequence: CASSPGKTGPARNYGYTF. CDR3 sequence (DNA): TGTGCCAGCAGCCCCGGCAAGACAGGACCAGCCAGGAACTATGGCTACACCTTC.

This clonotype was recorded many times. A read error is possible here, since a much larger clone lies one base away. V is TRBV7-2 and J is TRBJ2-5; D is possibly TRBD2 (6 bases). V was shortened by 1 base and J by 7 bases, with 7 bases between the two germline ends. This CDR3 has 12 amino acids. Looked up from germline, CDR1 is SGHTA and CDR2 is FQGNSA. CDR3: CASSLGRGTQYF. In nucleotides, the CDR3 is TGTGCCAGCAGCTTAGGGCGGGGGACCCAGTACTTC. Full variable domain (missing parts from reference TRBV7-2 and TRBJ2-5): GAGVSQSPSNKVTEKGKDVELRCDPISGHTALYWYRQSLGQGLEFLIYFQGNSAPDKSGLPSDRFSAERTGGSVSTLTIQRTQQEDSAVYLCASSLGRGTQYFGPGTRLLVL.

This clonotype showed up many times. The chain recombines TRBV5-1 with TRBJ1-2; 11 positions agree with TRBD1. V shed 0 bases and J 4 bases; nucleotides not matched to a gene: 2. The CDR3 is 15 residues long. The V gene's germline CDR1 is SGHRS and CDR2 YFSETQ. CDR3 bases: TGCGCCAGCAGCTTGGCCGGGACAGGGGGCTATGGCTACACCTTC. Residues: CASSLAGTGGYGYTF.

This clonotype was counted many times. CDR3 residues: CSVGKGSYEQYF. CDR3 DNA sequence: TGCAGCGTTGGAAAGGGGTCCTACGAGCAGTACTTC. J is TRBJ2-7 and V is TRBV29-1, with D perhaps TRBD1 (5 bases). CDR3 length: 12 residues. V shed 4 bases and J shed 1 base, with 8 bases lying between them. Germline V CDR1 and CDR2: SQVTM, ANQGSEA.

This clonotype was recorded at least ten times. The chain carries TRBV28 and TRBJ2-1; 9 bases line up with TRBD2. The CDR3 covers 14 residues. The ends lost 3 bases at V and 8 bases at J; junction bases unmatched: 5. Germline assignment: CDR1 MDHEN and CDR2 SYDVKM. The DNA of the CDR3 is TGTGCCAGCAGTTTGCGGGGGGGCGGGGATGAGCAGTTCTTC. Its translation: CASSLRGGGDEQFF. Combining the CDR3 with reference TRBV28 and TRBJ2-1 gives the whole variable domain DVKVTQSSRYLVKRTGEKVFLECVQDMDHENMFWYRQDPGLGLRLIYFSYDVKMKEKGDIPEGYSVSREKKERFSLILESASTNQTSMYLCASSLRGGGDEQFFGPGTRLTVL.

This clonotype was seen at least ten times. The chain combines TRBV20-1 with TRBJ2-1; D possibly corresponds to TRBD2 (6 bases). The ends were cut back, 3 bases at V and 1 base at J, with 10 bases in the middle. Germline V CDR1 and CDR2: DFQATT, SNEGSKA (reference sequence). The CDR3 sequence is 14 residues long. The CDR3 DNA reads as TGCAGTGCTAGTCGCGCGGGGTCCTACAATGAGCAGTTCTTC. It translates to CSASRAGSYNEQFF.

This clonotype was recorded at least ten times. CDR3: CASRASGDLDTQYF. CDR3 nucleotides: TGTGCCAGCAGGGCCAGCGGGGACCTCGATACGCAGTATTTT. The rearrangement joins TRBV27 to TRBJ2-3; 7 positions match TRBD2. This CDR3 is 14 amino acids long. The germline V gene encodes CDR1 MNHEY and CDR2 SMNVEV (reference sequence). Trimming took 6 bases from V and 6 from J; bases not matched to a gene: 9.

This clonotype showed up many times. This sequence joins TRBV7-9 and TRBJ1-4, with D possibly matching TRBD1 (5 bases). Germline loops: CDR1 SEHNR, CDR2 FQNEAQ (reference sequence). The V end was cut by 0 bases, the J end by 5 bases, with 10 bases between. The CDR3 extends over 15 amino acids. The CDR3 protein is CASSLASGGNEKLFF. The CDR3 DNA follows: TGTGCCAGCAGCTTAGCGAGTGGGGGAAATGAAAAACTGTTTTTT.

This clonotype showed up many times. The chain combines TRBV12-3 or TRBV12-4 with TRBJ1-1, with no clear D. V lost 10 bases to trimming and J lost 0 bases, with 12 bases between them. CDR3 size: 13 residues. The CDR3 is CATKNGMNTEAFF. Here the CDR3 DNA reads TGTGCCACCAAAAACGGCATGAACACTGAAGCTTTCTTT.

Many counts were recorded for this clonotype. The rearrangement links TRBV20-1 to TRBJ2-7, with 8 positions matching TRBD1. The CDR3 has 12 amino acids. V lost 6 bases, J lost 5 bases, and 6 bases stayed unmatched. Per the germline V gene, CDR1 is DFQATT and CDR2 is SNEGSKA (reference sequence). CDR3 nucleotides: TGCAGTGCGGAACAGGGGGGCAACGAGCAGTACTTC. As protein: CSAEQGGNEQYF.

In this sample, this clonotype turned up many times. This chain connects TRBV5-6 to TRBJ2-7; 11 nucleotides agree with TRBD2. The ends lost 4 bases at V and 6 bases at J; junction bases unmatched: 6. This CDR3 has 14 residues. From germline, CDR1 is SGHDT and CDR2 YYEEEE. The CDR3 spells CASSQGLAAPEQYF. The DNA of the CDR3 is TGTGCCAGCAGCCAGGGACTAGCGGCCCCCGAGCAGTACTTC.

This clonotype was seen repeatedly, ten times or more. The CDR3 nucleotides read TGCAGCGTCGGACTCATCAATGAGCAGTTCTTC. Protein product: CSVGLINEQFF. The chain has TRBV29-1 and TRBJ2-1; possible D gene TRBD2, 5 bases. The germline V gene has CDR1 SQVTM and CDR2 ANQGSEA. This CDR3 is 11 amino acids long. The germline V and J ends were trimmed by 6 bases and 6 bases, with 9 bases remaining between them.

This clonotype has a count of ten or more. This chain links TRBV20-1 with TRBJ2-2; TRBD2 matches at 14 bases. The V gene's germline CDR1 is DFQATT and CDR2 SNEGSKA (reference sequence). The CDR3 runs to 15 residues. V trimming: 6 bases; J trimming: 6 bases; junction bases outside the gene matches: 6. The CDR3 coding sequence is TGCAGTGCCAGGACTAGCGGGGGGTGGTCCGGGGAGCTGTTTTTT. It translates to CSARTSGGWSGELFF.

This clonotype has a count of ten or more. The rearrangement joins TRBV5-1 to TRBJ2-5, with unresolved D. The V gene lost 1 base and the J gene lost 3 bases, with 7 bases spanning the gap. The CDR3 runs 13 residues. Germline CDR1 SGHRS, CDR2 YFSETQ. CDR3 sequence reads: CASSLQSEETQYF. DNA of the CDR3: TGCGCCAGCAGCTTGCAGTCGGAAGAGACCCAGTACTTC.

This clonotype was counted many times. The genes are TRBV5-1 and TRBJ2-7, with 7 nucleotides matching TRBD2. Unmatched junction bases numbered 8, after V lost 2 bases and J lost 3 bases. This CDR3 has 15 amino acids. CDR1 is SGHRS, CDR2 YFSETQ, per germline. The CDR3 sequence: CASSFQAGDSYEQYF. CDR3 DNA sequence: TGCGCCAGCAGCTTCCAGGCGGGAGACAGCTACGAGCAGTACTTC.

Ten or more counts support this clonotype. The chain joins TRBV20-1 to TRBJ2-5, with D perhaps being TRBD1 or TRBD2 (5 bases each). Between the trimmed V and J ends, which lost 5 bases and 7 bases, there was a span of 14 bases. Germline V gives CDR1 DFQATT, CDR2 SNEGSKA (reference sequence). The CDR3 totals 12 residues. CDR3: CSAPRGDLTQYF. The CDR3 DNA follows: TGCAGTGCTCCGAGAGGGGATTTGACCCAGTACTTC.

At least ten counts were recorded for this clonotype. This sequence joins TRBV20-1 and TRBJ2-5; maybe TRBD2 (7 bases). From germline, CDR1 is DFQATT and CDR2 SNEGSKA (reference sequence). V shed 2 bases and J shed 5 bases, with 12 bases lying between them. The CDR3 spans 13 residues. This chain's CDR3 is CSARRGRGETQYF. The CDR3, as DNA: TGCAGTGCTAGACGGGGGCGGGGGGAGACCCAGTACTTC.

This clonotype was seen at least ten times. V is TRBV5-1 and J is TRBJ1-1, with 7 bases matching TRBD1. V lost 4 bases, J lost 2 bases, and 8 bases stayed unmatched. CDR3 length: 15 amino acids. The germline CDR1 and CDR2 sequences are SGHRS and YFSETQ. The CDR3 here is CASSPVGQTNTEAFF. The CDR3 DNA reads TGCGCCAGCAGCCCAGTGGGACAGACCAACACTGAAGCTTTCTTT.

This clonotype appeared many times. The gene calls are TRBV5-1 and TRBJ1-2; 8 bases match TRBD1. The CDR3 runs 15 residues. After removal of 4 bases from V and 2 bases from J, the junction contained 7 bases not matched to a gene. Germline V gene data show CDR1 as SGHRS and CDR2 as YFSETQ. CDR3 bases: TGCGCCAGCAGCCCCGGACAGGGATGGAACTATGGCTACACCTTC. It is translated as CASSPGQGWNYGYTF.

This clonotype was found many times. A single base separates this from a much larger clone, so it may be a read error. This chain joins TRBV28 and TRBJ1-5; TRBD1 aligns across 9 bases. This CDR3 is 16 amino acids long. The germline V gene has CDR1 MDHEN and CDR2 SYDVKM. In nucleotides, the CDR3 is TGTGCCAGCAGTCCTCGGGGACAGGGTCCCAATCAGCCCCAGAATTTT. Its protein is CASSPRGQGPNQPQNF. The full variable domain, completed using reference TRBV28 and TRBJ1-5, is DVKVTQSSRYLVKRTGEKVFLECVQDMDHENMFWYRQDPGLGLRLIYFSYDVKMKEKGDIPEGYSVSREKKERFSLILESASTNQTSMYLCASSPRGQGPNQPQNFGDGTRLSIL.

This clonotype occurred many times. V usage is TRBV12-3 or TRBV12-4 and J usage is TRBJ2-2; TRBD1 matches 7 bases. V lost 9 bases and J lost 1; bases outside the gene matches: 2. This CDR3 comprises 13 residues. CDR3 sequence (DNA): TGTGCCAGTAGGGACAGGAACACCGGGGAGCTGTTTTTT. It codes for CASRDRNTGELFF.

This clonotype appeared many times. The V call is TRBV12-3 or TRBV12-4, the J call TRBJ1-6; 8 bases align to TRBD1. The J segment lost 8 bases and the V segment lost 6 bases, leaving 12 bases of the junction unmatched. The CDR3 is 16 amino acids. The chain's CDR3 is CASRLTGVGIYSPLHF. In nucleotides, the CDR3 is TGTGCCAGCAGGTTGACAGGGGTTGGAATTTATTCACCCCTCCACTTT.

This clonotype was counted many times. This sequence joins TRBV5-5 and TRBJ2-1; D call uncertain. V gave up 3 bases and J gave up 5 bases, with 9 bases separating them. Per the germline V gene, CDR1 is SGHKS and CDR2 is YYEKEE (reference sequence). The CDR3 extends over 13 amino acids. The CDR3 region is CASSWLPNNEQFF. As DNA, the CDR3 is TGTGCCAGCAGCTGGTTACCTAACAATGAGCAGTTCTTC.